The present T cell receptor beta chain was sequenced within a study of cytomegalovirus exposure and HLA in healthy donors. The study, taken as a whole, reports: Across donors, most TCRs were seen rarely, yet some public ones were widespread. Earlier findings revealed that most TCR beta V segments proved productive either about 87% or about 30% of the time.

PCR used 60 Vbeta primers and 13 Jbeta primers. Data came from immunoSEQ multiplex PCR; TCRdb stores just in-frame clones and leaves some out. The data contain 200,000 to 250,000 clones, 82% of them singletons. The donors comprised healthy bone marrow donors. The germline gives CDR1 WNHNN, CDR2 SYGVQD (reference sequence). V lost 3 bases to trimming and J lost 3 bases; unmatched junction nucleotides: 4. CDR3 length: 15 amino acids. Notes on this clone: The antigen is undetermined.

The source is a woman in her forties in good health and CMV-seronegative. Sequencing used PBMCs. The chain carries TRBV10-1 and TRBJ2-2; 7 bases map to TRBD1. The CDR3 DNA follows: TGCGCCAGCAGTGATTCCAGGGGGTACACCGGGGAGCTGTTTTTT. It yields the protein CASSDSRGYTGELFF.